Shown below are 13 T cell receptor beta chains from a single sample sequenced in a study of long-term antiretroviral therapy in people with HIV. Version v3.0 of the immunoSEQ assay ran at survey level. Libraries were prepared by immunoSEQ multiplex PCR; TCRdb keeps only in-frame clonotypes and omits some of them. The table records around 35,000 clones, approximately 96% of them present only once. The sample in question was unsorted PBMCs, obtained about 6.6 years after starting antiretroviral therapy. The receptors originated from a man in his thirties or forties with HIV.

This chain joins TRBV5-6 and TRBJ2-5, with D perhaps TRBD2 (5 bases). The J call may not be correct, given that the DNA end is closer to TRBJ2-7. Germline V gene lookup returns CDR1 SGHDT and CDR2 YYEEEE. The length of the CDR3 is 14 residues. The CDR3 DNA reads as TGTGCCAGCAGCTTGCGAGGGTTCAACTACGAGCAGTACTTC. Protein product: CASSLRGFNYEQYF.

This chain joins TRBV9 and TRBJ1-1, with a weak D call TRBD1 (5 bases). CDR1 and CDR2 (germline): SGDLS, YYNGEE. This CDR3 comprises 12 residues. V was shortened by 5 bases and J by 11 bases, with 16 bases between the two germline ends. CDR3: CASSPGPPGAFF. DNA for the CDR3: TGTGCCAGCAGTCCAGGGCCACCAGGGGCTTTCTTT.

The J gene is TRBJ1-1, the V gene TRBV7-9; D is unresolved. V shed 1 base and J shed 0 bases, with 9 bases lying between them. In germline, CDR1 is SEHNR, CDR2 FQNEAQ (reference sequence). The CDR3 contains 15 residues. The CDR3 sequence: CASSLGPAMNTEAFF. The DNA of the CDR3 is TGTGCCAGCAGCTTAGGTCCAGCAATGAACACTGAAGCTTTCTTT. The full variable domain, with the rest looked up from reference TRBV7-9 and TRBJ1-1, is DTGVSQNPRHKITKRGQNVTFRCDPISEHNRLYWYRQTLGQGPEFLTYFQNEAQLEKSRLLSDRFSAERPKGSFSTLEIQRTEQGDSAMYLCASSLGPAMNTEAFFGQGTRLTVV.

V and J are TRBV6-1 and TRBJ1-5; D is unresolved. This CDR3 is 13 amino acids long. The V gene's germline CDR1 is MNHNS and CDR2 SASEGT. V was trimmed by 5 bases and J by 5 bases, leaving 10 bases between them. The CDR3, as DNA: TGTGCCAGCAGTAACCCGGGAGATCAGCCCCAGCATTTT. The encoded protein is CASSNPGDQPQHF.

The chain recombines TRBV11-1 with TRBJ2-7; 9 nucleotides agree with TRBD2. In germline, CDR1 is SGHAT, CDR2 FQDESV (reference sequence). V lost 3 bases to trimming and J lost 3 bases; unmatched junction nucleotides: 6. CDR3 length: 15 residues. The CDR3 spells CASSLTSGRLYEQYF. CDR3 bases: TGTGCCAGCAGCTTGACGAGCGGGAGGCTCTACGAGCAGTACTTC.

The genes are TRBV5-5 and TRBJ2-7, with D possibly being TRBD1 or TRBD2 (6 bases each). There are 14 residues in the CDR3. The germline V gene has CDR1 SGHKS and CDR2 YYEKEE (reference sequence). The V gene lost 3 bases and the J gene lost 3 bases, with 13 bases spanning the gap. CDR3 sequence (DNA): TGTGCCAGCAGCTCACCGGGGGCCGGCTACGAGCAGTACTTC. Protein product: CASSSPGAGYEQYF.

This clone was seen only once. The chain employs TRBV28 and TRBJ1-5; 12 bases match TRBD1. CDR1 MDHEN and CDR2 SYDVKM come from the germline V gene. Germline trimming cut 5 bases from V and 4 bases from J; bases unmatched to any gene: 3. The CDR3 spans 15 residues. In DNA form, the CDR3 reads TGTGCCAGCAGTACGGGACAGGGGGCGAATCAGCCCCAGCATTTT. Translating gives CASSTGQGANQPQHF.

This clone was recorded only once. The chain is built from TRBV10-3 and TRBJ2-2; D unresolved. V lost 9 bases and J 8 bases, leaving 7 bases between the germline ends. CDR1 ENHRY and CDR2 SYGVKD come from the germline V gene. There are 10 residues in the CDR3. DNA of the CDR3: TGTGCCATTCCCCTAGGGGAGCTGTTTTTT. Translated: CAIPLGELFF.

The CDR3 spells CASSQDRDIYYQETQYF. CDR3 bases: TGCGCCAGCAGCCAAGATCGGGATATCTACTACCAAGAGACCCAGTACTTC. V and J are TRBV4-3 and TRBJ2-5; possible D gene TRBD2, 5 bases. V was trimmed by 0 bases and J by 0 bases, leaving 14 bases between them. Germline V gene data show CDR1 as LGHNA and CDR2 as YSLEER. CDR3 length equals 17 residues.

The chain links TRBV7-6 to TRBJ1-1, with TRBD1 matching 9 bases. CDR3 length equals 12 residues. V trimming: 10 bases; J trimming: 5 bases; junction bases outside the gene matches: 5. Germline V gene sequence: CDR1 SGHVS, CDR2 FNYEAQ. This CDR3 is CATGTGFTEAFF. The CDR3 region has the DNA TGTGCCACCGGGACAGGGTTTACTGAAGCTTTCTTT.

The genes are TRBV29-1 and TRBJ2-7; D might be TRBD1 (6 bases). Trimming removed 4 bases from V and 3 bases from J, with 19 bases in between. CDR3 length: 15 residues. CDR1 and CDR2 (germline): SQVTM, ANQGSEA. The CDR3 spells CSVALVARDNYEQYF. The CDR3 DNA follows: TGCAGCGTTGCTTTAGTGGCCCGGGACAACTACGAGCAGTACTTC.

The gene calls are TRBV7-9 and TRBJ2-1; D is uncertain. This CDR3 comprises 13 residues. V gave up 11 bases and J gave up 6 bases, with 17 bases separating them. The V gene's germline CDR1 is SEHNR and CDR2 FQNEAQ (reference sequence). The CDR3 protein is CADRVILGNEQFF. As DNA, the CDR3 is TGTGCCGACCGGGTAATTTTGGGCAATGAGCAGTTCTTC. Together with reference TRBV7-9 and TRBJ2-1, the CDR3 gives the full variable domain: DTGVSQNPRHKITKRGQNVTFRCDPISEHNRLYWYRQTLGQGPEFLTYFQNEAQLEKSRLLSDRFSAERPKGSFSTLEIQRTEQGDSAMYLCADRVILGNEQFFGPGTRLTVL.

This sequence joins TRBV4-3 and TRBJ2-3; TRBD2 matches 8 bases. With V trimmed by 4 bases and J by 3 bases, 15 bases remained unmatched. CDR1 and CDR2 from the germline V gene are LGHNA and YSLEER. The CDR3 is 18 amino acids. The CDR3 DNA follows: TGCGCCAGCAGCCCGGGGGGGCTCAGCGGGAGTTTGACAGATACGCAGTATTTT. Protein sequence: CASSPGGLSGSLTDTQYF.